This note documents a single TCR beta chain sequence. This entry is derived from a study of blood T cell repertoires in COVID-19. The length of the CDR3 is 11 residues. Germline CDR1 is LGHNT and CDR2 is FRNRAP. V lost 7 bases and J lost 5, with 9 bases in between. Libraries were prepared by immunoSEQ multiplex PCR; TCRdb keeps only in-frame clonotypes and omits some of them. The table includes about 320,000 clones, roughly nine tenths detected once. The sequence came from a woman in her twenties or thirties who had been exposed to COVID-19. The sample taken for sequencing was PBMCs or T cells enriched from blood (not recorded which). The chain joins TRBV12-5 to TRBJ2-7, with TRBD1 as a possible D gene (5 bases). This CDR3 is CASAGSHEQYF. The CDR3 DNA is TGTGCTAGTGCAGGGTCCCACGAGCAGTACTTC.